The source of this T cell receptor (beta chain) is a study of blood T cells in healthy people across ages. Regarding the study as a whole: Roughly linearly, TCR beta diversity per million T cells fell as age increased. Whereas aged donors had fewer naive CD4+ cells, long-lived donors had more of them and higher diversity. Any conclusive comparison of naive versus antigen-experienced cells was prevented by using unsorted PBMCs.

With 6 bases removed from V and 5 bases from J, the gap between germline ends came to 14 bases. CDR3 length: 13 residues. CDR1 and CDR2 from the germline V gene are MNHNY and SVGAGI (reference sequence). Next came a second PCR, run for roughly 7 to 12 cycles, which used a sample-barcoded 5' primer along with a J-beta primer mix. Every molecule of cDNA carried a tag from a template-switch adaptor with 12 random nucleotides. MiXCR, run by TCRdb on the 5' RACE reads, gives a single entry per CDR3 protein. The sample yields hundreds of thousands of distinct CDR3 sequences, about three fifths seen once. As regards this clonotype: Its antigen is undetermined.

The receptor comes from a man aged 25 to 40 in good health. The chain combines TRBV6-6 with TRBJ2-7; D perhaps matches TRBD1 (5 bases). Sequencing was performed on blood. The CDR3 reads CASRPDIWHEQYF. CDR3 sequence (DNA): TGTGCCAGCAGACCGGACATTTGGCACGAGCAGTACTTC.